A selection of T cell receptor beta chains follows, all from one sample in a study of T cells in Graves' hyperthyroidism and ophthalmopathy. TCRdb ran MiXCR on the multiplex PCR reads and lists one entry per CDR3 protein. The sample contains hundreds of thousands of distinct CDR3 sequences, roughly a sixth of which appear only once. Sequencing was performed on blood. These receptors originate from a woman in her fifties or sixties with Graves' hyperthyroidism that later progressed to Graves' ophthalmopathy. Both conserved end residues are part of each CDR3. Each record gives: J gene, V gene, clone size, D gene, CDR3 DNA, CDR3 protein. D genes are given only for firm matches. Only some rows state a clone size, as once, few, many or a class for expanded clones.

TRBJ2-3,TRBV5-1,-,-,TGCGCCAGCATAACCGGGCTGGATAGCACAGATACGCAGTATTTT,CASITGLDSTDTQYF
TRBJ1-2,TRBV19,few,TRBD1,TGTGCCAGTAGTTCCACCGACAGGGGATTTGGCTACACCTTC,CASSSTDRGFGYTF
TRBJ2-7,TRBV7-9,-,-,TGTGCCAGCAGCTCCTCGGGGACGTATAGCTCCTACGAGCAGTACTTC,CASSSSGTYSSYEQYF
TRBJ2-3,TRBV30,-,TRBD2,TGTGCCTGGGGGGGGGCTAGCGGGACCACAGATACGCAGTATTTT,CAWGGASGTTDTQYF
TRBJ2-2,TRBV19,-,-,TGTGCCAGTAGTATAGAAACTGGCAGGGTGAGGGCCGGGGAGCTGTTTTTT,CASSIETGRVRAGELFF
TRBJ1-2,TRBV29-1,-,TRBD1,TGCAGCGTCCGGACAGGGCCGGGCTACACCTTC,CSVRTGPGYTF
TRBJ1-2,TRBV6-5,few,TRBD1,TGTGCCAGCAGTTACTCAGGCAGGGGGCCCCTTGGCTACACCTTC,CASSYSGRGPLGYTF
TRBJ2-3,TRBV2,many,-,TGTGCCAGCAGTGACTTGACTCGCACAGATACGCAGTATTTT,CASSDLTRTDTQYF
TRBJ1-2,TRBV5-1,many,-,TGCGCCAGCAGCTTGTTCATTGGGGTGGACTATGGCTACACCTTC,CASSLFIGVDYGYTF
TRBJ2-5,TRBV11-2,few,TRBD2,TGTGCCAGCAGCCCCGTGGGGGGGGAGACCCAGTACTTC,CASSPVGGETQYF
TRBJ1-6,TRBV11-2,many,-,TGTGCCAGCAGCCCTGGCCAGGGTAGTTCACCCCTCCACTTT,CASSPGQGSSPLHF
TRBJ2-1,TRBV3-1,few,-,TGTGCCAGCAGCCAAGGGGGCCAGAAGCAGTTCTTC,CASSQGGQKQFF
TRBJ2-7,TRBV18,many,TRBD1,TGTGCCAGCTCACCCGCTTTGACAGGGAGATACGAGCAGTACTTC,CASSPALTGRYEQYF
TRBJ1-4,TRBV11-2,few,-,TGTGCCAGCACCTATACAGGGTCGGAAAAACTGTTTTTT,CASTYTGSEKLFF
TRBJ1-4,TRBV5-1,few,-,TGCGCCAGCAGCTTGACCCCGGGGGCCAATGAAAAACTGTTTTTT,CASSLTPGANEKLFF
TRBJ1-6,TRBV7-2,many,-,TGTGCCAGCAGCTTTTCCCCGTATAGCTCCTATAATTCACCCCTCCACTTT,CASSFSPYSSYNSPLHF
TRBJ1-5,TRBV20-1,-,TRBD1,TGCAGTGCCCCTGCAGCGACAGGGCTCGGCAATCAGCCCCAGCATTTT,CSAPAATGLGNQPQHF
TRBJ1-2,TRBV27,-,TRBD1,TGTGCCAGCAGTTTATTTACAGGGGAAGGCTATGGCTACACCTTC,CASSLFTGEGYGYTF
TRBJ1-1,TRBV12-3/TRBV12-4,-,-,TGTGCCAGCAACCTAGGGACGTTCATGAACACTGAAGCTTTCTTT,CASNLGTFMNTEAFF
TRBJ1-4,TRBV20-1,-,-,TGCAGTGCTAGAGATCTAGGCGGCGGGAGGGAAAAACTGTTTTTT,CSARDLGGGREKLFF
TRBJ2-6,TRBV4-1,-,TRBD1,TGCGCCAGCAGATCTCATTTGGGACAGGGTGCCCCTGGGGCCAACGTCCTGACTTTC,CASRSHLGQGAPGANVLTF
TRBJ1-6,TRBV20-1,-,TRBD1,TGCAGTGCTAGAGTAGCAGGCGGACAGGGCTCGAATTCACCCCTCCACTTT,CSARVAGGQGSNSPLHF
TRBJ1-3,TRBV13,-,-,TGTGCCAGCAGCCCGACAGACTACTCTGGAAACACCATATATTTT,CASSPTDYSGNTIYF
TRBJ1-2,TRBV5-1,-,-,TGCGCCAGCAGCTTGGCCGGGGGTCCCGGCGGGGGCTACACCTTC,CASSLAGGPGGGYTF
TRBJ2-1,TRBV4-2,-,TRBD2,TGTGCCAGCAGCCAAGAGATAGCGGGGGTGAATGAGCAGTTCTTC,CASSQEIAGVNEQFF
TRBJ2-5,TRBV12-3/TRBV12-4,-,-,TGTGCCAGCACCCAGGCCCAACAAGAGACCCAGTACTTC,CASTQAQQETQYF